This entry lists 5 T cell receptor beta chains sequenced from one sample in a study of cytomegalovirus exposure and HLA in healthy donors. PCR used 60 Vbeta primers and 13 Jbeta primers. This table comes from immunoSEQ multiplex PCR, and its TCRdb copy is limited to in-frame clones, with some not included. The data contain about 82,000 clones, approximately 68% of them singletons. Source material: PBMCs. The receptors derive from a woman aged 45-60 years in good health and CMV-seropositive.

This clone was seen just once. The chain carries TRBV19 and TRBJ2-7, with D perhaps TRBD1 (6 bases). V lost 7 bases and J 1 base, leaving 8 bases between the germline ends. Germline CDR1 is LNHDA and CDR2 is SQIVND (reference sequence). This CDR3 has 12 amino acids. CDR3 region: CASTDRSYEQYF. In nucleotides, the CDR3 is TGTGCCAGTACCGACAGGTCCTACGAGCAGTACTTC. The full variable domain, rest sourced from reference TRBV19 and TRBJ2-7, is DGGITQSPKYLFRKEGQNVTLSCEQNLNHDAMYWYRQDPGQGLRLIYYSQIVNDFQKGDIAEGYSVSREKKESFPLTVTSAQKNPTAFYLCASTDRSYEQYFGPGTRLTVT.

This rearrangement joins TRBV18 to TRBJ2-1; D may be TRBD2 (6 bases). Trimming took off 2 bases at V and 3 bases at J, with 11 bases between the two ends. Germline V gene lookup returns CDR1 KGHSH and CDR2 LQKENI. The CDR3 length is 15 residues. CDR3 in amino acids: CASSPTEDYYNEQFF. The CDR3 nucleotides are TGTGCCAGCTCACCAACGGAGGACTACTACAATGAGCAGTTCTTC.

The V gene is TRBV18, the J gene TRBJ1-4, with TRBD1 matching 7 bases. Germline V gene lookup returns CDR1 KGHSH and CDR2 LQKENI. J gave up 0 bases and V 1 base, and 2 bases lay outside the gene matches. The CDR3 sequence is 16 residues long. CDR3 in amino acids: CASSPRQGSTNEKLFF. CDR3 nucleotide sequence: TGTGCCAGCTCACCACGACAGGGTTCAACTAATGAAAAACTGTTTTTT.

This clone occurred a few times. This chain links TRBV6-4 with TRBJ2-3; 9 nucleotides line up with TRBD2. Trimming cost V 7 bases and J 1 base; bases outside gene matches: 6. Germline values: CDR1 MRHNA, CDR2 SNTAGT. The length of the CDR3 is 15 residues. The DNA of the CDR3 is TGTGCCAGCACCCATAGCGGGGGAGGCACAGATACGCAGTATTTT. It specifies CASTHSGGGTDTQYF.

V gene TRBV2 combines with J gene TRBJ1-6, with D perhaps matching TRBD1 (6 bases). The CDR3 runs 15 residues. Trimming pared 6 bases from V and 2 bases from J, leaving 11 bases between. Per germline, CDR1 SNHLY and CDR2 FYNNEI. CDR3 amino acids: CASSPDSPYNSPLHF. In nucleotides, the CDR3 is TGTGCCAGCAGCCCGGACAGCCCCTATAATTCACCCCTCCACTTT.